This entry lists 8 T cell receptor beta chains sequenced from one sample in a study of vaccination and CD4 T cells after COVID-19. Their target antigens are unknown. Cultured CD4+ T cell DNA was sequenced using the Oncomine TCR Beta short-read assay. TCRdb independently ran MiXCR on the PCR reads; one entry per CDR3 protein. The table includes roughly 14,000 distinct CDR3 sequences, roughly 50% detected once. The treatment is: 10-day PBMC culture with coronavirus spike peptide pools or control peptides (ViraFEST assay). Material: CD4+ T cells from blood, cultured in vitro. Every receptor here comes from a human donor who had recovered from COVID-19.

This rearrangement joins TRBV6-1 to TRBJ1-3; 8 bases are a match to TRBD1. From germline, CDR1 is MNHNS and CDR2 SASEGT. The ends lost 4 bases at V and 2 bases at J; junction bases unmatched: 4. The CDR3 extends over 15 amino acids. The CDR3 spells CASSGIQGAGNTIYF. The CDR3 nucleotides are TGTGCCAGCAGTGGCATACAGGGGGCTGGAAACACCATATATTTT.

The chain couples TRBV6-5 to TRBJ2-4, with TRBD1 as a possible D gene (6 bases). The CDR3 has 15 amino acids. The V and J ends lost 1 base and 6 bases respectively, with 13 bases between them. CDR1 is MNHEY and CDR2 is SVGAGI in the germline V gene. The CDR3 region is CASSYLGGYRNIQYF. CDR3 nucleotide sequence: TGTGCCAGCAGTTACTTAGGGGGTTATCGAAACATTCAGTACTTC.

The chain employs TRBV28 and TRBJ2-1; possible D gene TRBD2, 5 bases. V was shortened by 7 bases and J by 0 bases, with 13 bases between the two germline ends. There are 15 residues in the CDR3. CDR1 is MDHEN, CDR2 SYDVKM, per germline. The CDR3 DNA follows: TGTGCCAGCAACCGGAGGAAAAGCTCCTACAATGAGCAGTTCTTC. Amino acids: CASNRRKSSYNEQFF.

This chain links TRBV19 with TRBJ1-2; weak D call: TRBD1 (5 bases). This CDR3 spans 15 amino acids. The germline V gene encodes CDR1 LNHDA and CDR2 SQIVND (reference sequence). V was trimmed by 3 bases and J by 7 bases, leaving 18 bases between them. Written as DNA, the CDR3 is TGTGCCAGTAGTATTATGCGAGGGGCGGACTGTGGCTACACCTTC. It is translated as CASSIMRGADCGYTF.

This clonotype came up a few times. The chain employs TRBV2 and TRBJ2-2; 7 bases line up with TRBD2. V lost 7 bases and J lost 3; bases outside the gene matches: 11. Germline V gives CDR1 SNHLY, CDR2 FYNNEI. The CDR3 totals 16 residues. The CDR3 DNA sequence: TGTGCCAGCACCGAAGGACCTAGCGGATACACCGGGGAGCTGTTTTTT. This encodes CASTEGPSGYTGELFF. Supplemented by reference TRBV2 and TRBJ2-2, the full variable domain reads EPEVTQTPSHQVTQMGQEVILRCVPISNHLYFYWYRQILGQKVEFLVSFYNNEISEKSEIFDDQFSVERPDGSNFTLKIRSTKLEDSAMYFCASTEGPSGYTGELFFGEGSRLTVL.

The chain has TRBV7-2 and TRBJ2-5, with D perhaps TRBD2 (6 bases). Germline V lookup: CDR1 SGHTA, CDR2 FQGNSA. This CDR3 region has 14 residues. The V and J ends lost 1 base and 5 bases respectively, with 11 bases between them. The DNA for the CDR3 is TGTGCCAGCAGCTTAGTCGGGGGTCGGGAGACCCAGTACTTC. Translated: CASSLVGGRETQYF.

V gene TRBV7-2 combines with J gene TRBJ2-3; D is ambiguous. This CDR3 contains 14 residues. Germline loops: CDR1 SGHTA, CDR2 FQGNSA. V was clipped by 2 bases and J by 2 bases, with 8 bases between them. CDR3 in DNA: TGTGCCAGCAGCTTAAATCAGAACACAGATACGCAGTATTTT. This translates into CASSLNQNTDTQYF.

The chain has TRBV7-3 and TRBJ1-3; D is perhaps TRBD1 (6 bases). The germline gives CDR1 SGHTA, CDR2 FQGTGA. The CDR3 spans 18 residues. The V gene lost 5 bases and the J gene lost 0 bases, with 20 bases spanning the gap. The CDR3 DNA reads TGTGCCAGCAGCCCCCCGGGACAAGGACGTCTCTCTGGAAACACCATATATTTT. This sequence encodes CASSPPGQGRLSGNTIYF. The variable domain in full, with the rest retrieved from reference TRBV7-3 and TRBJ1-3, is GAGVSQTPSNKVTEKGKYVELRCDPISGHTALYWYRQSLGQGPEFLIYFQGTGAADDSGLPNDRFFAVRPEGSVSTLKIQRTERGDSAVYLCASSPPGQGRLSGNTIYFGEGSWLTVV.